A single T cell receptor beta chain is shown here with its context. No antigen is known for it. TCRdb keeps only in-frame clones here, not all; method: immunoSEQ multiplex PCR. The sample includes around 64,000 clones, about 85% seen only once; the top ten take approximately 1.4%. The source of the sample is a study of OX40 agonist ivuxolimab in advanced cancers. CDR3 size: 11 residues. Germline V gene data show CDR1 as SGHDT and CDR2 as YYEEEE. With 1 base removed from V and 5 bases from J, the gap between germline ends came to 4 bases. Broader study findings: Clonal expansion was seen in CD4+ and CD8+ blood T cells by week 6 at 0.1 to 3.0 mg/kg.

The input for sequencing was CD4+ or CD8+ T cells sorted from blood, taken in a trial of the OX40 agonist ivuxolimab. The chain is built from TRBV5-6 and TRBJ2-7; D gene ambiguous. This receptor was obtained from an adult with an advanced solid tumor such as melanoma, head and neck, liver or kidney cancer. The CDR3 sequence is CASSLIHEQYF. DNA for the CDR3: TGTGCCAGCAGCTTGATCCACGAGCAGTACTTC.